Listed below are T cell receptor beta chains from one sample, sequenced in a study of molecular identifiers for immune sequencing clone quantification. TCRdb redid the calling of the PCR reads with MiXCR, one entry per CDR3 protein. The sample holds more than 35,000 distinct CDR3 sequences, 15% to 20% seen once. The sequenced material came from naive CD8+ T cells from blood, with Jurkat cell RNA spiked in. The origin of the receptors is a human donor in good health. Some libraries in this study had Jurkat cell RNA spiked in. Each CDR3 is given with its conserved first and last residue. Fields, in order: clone size, J gene, V gene, D gene, CDR3 DNA, CDR3 protein. D genes are given only for firm matches. Clone size appears in some rows only: once, few, many, or a class for an expanded clone.

many TRBJ2-7 TRBV6-6 TRBD1 TGTGCCAGCAGTGTCGGACAGGGGATGCGCGAGCAGTACTTC CASSVGQGMREQYF
many TRBJ2-7 TRBV6-5 TRBD2 TGTGCCAGCAGTTCGGGACTAGCGGGAGGGCCGTTAGAGCAGTACTTC CASSSGLAGGPLEQYF
many TRBJ2-5 TRBV6-5 TRBD2 TGTGCCAGCGGGCTAGCGGGTCAAGAGACCCAGTACTTC CASGLAGQETQYF
many TRBJ2-3 TRBV29-1 - TGCAGCATCACGGGGGTTATCACAGATACGCAGTATTTT CSITGVITDTQYF
many TRBJ1-2 TRBV5-1 - TGCGCCAGCAGCTTGCTGCAACGGTCTATTACTAACTATGGCTACACCTTC CASSLLQRSITNYGYTF
few TRBJ2-7 TRBV28 - TGTGCCAGCAGTGGACCGGGACAGCTGTCTAGCGGCTCCTACGAGCAGTACTTC CASSGPGQLSSGSYEQYF
- TRBJ2-7 TRBV5-1 - TGCGCCAGCAGCCGCGGGGTGAACTCCTACGAGCAGTACTTC CASSRGVNSYEQYF
many TRBJ2-7 TRBV20-1 - TGCAGTGCTAGAGATCAGGGCTTCGATGCCTTCTTC CSARDQGFDAFF
many TRBJ2-7 TRBV6-2/TRBV6-3 - TGTGCCAGCCCGTGGGACTCCCCATACGAGCAGTACTTC CASPWDSPYEQYF
few TRBJ2-3 TRBV6-5 TRBD2 TGTGCCAGCACCTCACTAGCGGACACAGATACGCAGTATTTT CASTSLADTDTQYF
many TRBJ2-2 TRBV25-1 - TGTGCCAGCAGTGCAACCAGTATAACCGGGGAGCTGTTTTTT CASSATSITGELFF
- TRBJ2-3 TRBV6-5 TRBD1 TGTGCCAGCAGTACGACAGGGGTTGGAGATACGCAGTATTTT CASSTTGVGDTQYF
- TRBJ2-1 TRBV4-3 - TGCGCCAGCAGCCAATCCCTTAGCAAGGGACTTCTCTACAATGAGCAGTTCTTC CASSQSLSKGLLYNEQFF
once TRBJ2-6 TRBV30 - TGTGCCTGGAGTGCTGAGGGATCACCTGGGGCCAACGTCCTGACTTTC CAWSAEGSPGANVLTF
many TRBJ2-7 TRBV7-9 TRBD1 TGTGCCAGCAGCTTAGTTGGACAGGGGGTCCACGAGCAGTACTTC CASSLVGQGVHEQYF
many TRBJ1-5 TRBV28 - TGTGCCAGCAGTTCCCGGGTCCCTAATCAGCCCCAGCATTTT CASSSRVPNQPQHF
- TRBJ1-1 TRBV18 - TGTGCCAGCTCACCACCGGACGGTACGAACACTGAAGCTTTCTTT CASSPPDGTNTEAFF
many TRBJ2-7 TRBV6-1 - TGTGCCAGCAGTGAAACAAATAGGGTGTTCGTAGACGAGCAGTACTTC CASSETNRVFVDEQYF
- TRBJ2-3 TRBV3-2 - TGTGCCAGCAGCCAAGAAGTGGGGCGGACAGGGGGTGTCACAGATACGCAGTATTTT CASSQEVGRTGGVTDTQYF
many TRBJ2-5 TRBV7-9 TRBD1 TGTGCCAGCAGCTTAGTGGGGGGACAGGGGTACCAAGAGACCCAGTACTTC CASSLVGGQGYQETQYF
- TRBJ2-1 TRBV20-1 TRBD2 TGCAGTGCCGCGGGACTAGCGGGGACCTACAATGAGCAGTTCTTC CSAAGLAGTYNEQFF
many TRBJ2-1 TRBV7-2 - TGTGCCAGCAGCTTAGCGAGCGGCAATGAGCAGTTCTTC CASSLASGNEQFF
many TRBJ2-1 TRBV5-3 - TGTGCCAGCAGCTTGGAGTTCTTC CASSLEFF
many TRBJ1-5 TRBV11-2 - TGTGCCAGCAGCACAAGAAATCAGCCCCAGCATTTT CASSTRNQPQHF
many TRBJ1-1 TRBV18 - TGTGCCAGCTCACCCCGTTCGGCCAACACTGAAGCTTTCTTT CASSPRSANTEAFF
few TRBJ2-5 TRBV12-3/TRBV12-4 TRBD2 TGTGCCAGCAGGGTGCGGGGGGAGACCCAGTACTTC CASRVRGETQYF
many TRBJ2-7 TRBV7-6 TRBD2 TGTGCCAGCAGCTCCGGACTAGCGGCCGCCTACGAGCAGTACTTC CASSSGLAAAYEQYF
many TRBJ2-1 TRBV29-1 TRBD2 TGCAGCGTTGTTCTAGCGGGCTACAATGAGCAGTTCTTC CSVVLAGYNEQFF
many TRBJ2-2 TRBV6-6 TRBD2 TGTGCCAGCAGTTACGTCGCGGGAGGGCCTACCGGGGAGCTGTTTTTT CASSYVAGGPTGELFF
many TRBJ2-5 TRBV4-3 - TGCGCCAGCAGCCAAGAACCGGACCGAATGGAGACCCAGTACTTC CASSQEPDRMETQYF
many TRBJ2-7 TRBV27 TRBD1 TGTGCCAGCAGTTATGGACAGGGGTGGAACGAGCAGTACTTC CASSYGQGWNEQYF
many TRBJ1-5 TRBV19 TRBD1 TGTGCCAGTAGTTCTTCGGACAGGGGGACCTATCAGCCCCAGCATTTT CASSSSDRGTYQPQHF
many TRBJ2-3 TRBV6-2/TRBV6-3 TRBD2 TGTGCCAGCAGTTACACTAGCGTAAGCACAGATACGCAGTATTTT CASSYTSVSTDTQYF
- TRBJ2-1 TRBV6-5 - TGTGCCAGCAAACCTAGGGGGGGCTCTGGAAATGAGCAGTTCTTC CASKPRGGSGNEQFF
many TRBJ1-1 TRBV3-1 - TGTGCCAGCAGCCCGTCGCTGGCAGGGCAATTTAGTGAAGCTTTCTTT CASSPSLAGQFSEAFF
many TRBJ2-1 TRBV2 - TGTGCCAGCAGTGAAGTGGGCTCCTACAATGAGCAGTTCTTC CASSEVGSYNEQFF
many TRBJ2-3 TRBV12-3/TRBV12-4 - TGTGCCAGCAGCCCCAGCTACTTTGGGGTCACAGATACGCAGTATTTT CASSPSYFGVTDTQYF
few TRBJ2-1 TRBV7-9 - TGTGCCAGCAGCGCAAGAGGGGATGAGCAGTTCTTC CASSARGDEQFF